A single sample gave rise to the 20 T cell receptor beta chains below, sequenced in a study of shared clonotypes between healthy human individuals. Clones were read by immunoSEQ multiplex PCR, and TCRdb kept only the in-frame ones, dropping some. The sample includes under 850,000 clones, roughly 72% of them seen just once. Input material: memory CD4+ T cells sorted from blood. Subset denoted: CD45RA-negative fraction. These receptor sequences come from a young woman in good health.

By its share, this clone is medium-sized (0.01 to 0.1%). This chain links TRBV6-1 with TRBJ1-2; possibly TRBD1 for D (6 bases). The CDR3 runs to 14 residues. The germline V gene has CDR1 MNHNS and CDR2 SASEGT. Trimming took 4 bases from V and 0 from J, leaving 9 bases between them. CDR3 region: CASSGTAPNYGYTF. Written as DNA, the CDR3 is TGTGCCAGCAGTGGGACAGCGCCTAACTATGGCTACACCTTC.

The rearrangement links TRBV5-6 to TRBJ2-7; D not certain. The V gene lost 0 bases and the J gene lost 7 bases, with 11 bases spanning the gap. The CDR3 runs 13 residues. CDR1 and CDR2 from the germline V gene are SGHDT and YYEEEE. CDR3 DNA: TGTGCCAGCAGCTTGGCCGATAGTCATGAGCAGTACTTC. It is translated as CASSLADSHEQYF. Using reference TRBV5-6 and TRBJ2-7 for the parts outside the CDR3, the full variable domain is DAGVTQSPTHLIKTRGQQVTLRCSPKSGHDTVSWYQQALGQGPQFIFQYYEEEERQRGNFPDRFSGHQFPNYSSELNVNALLLGDSALYLCASSLADSHEQYFGPGTRLTVT.

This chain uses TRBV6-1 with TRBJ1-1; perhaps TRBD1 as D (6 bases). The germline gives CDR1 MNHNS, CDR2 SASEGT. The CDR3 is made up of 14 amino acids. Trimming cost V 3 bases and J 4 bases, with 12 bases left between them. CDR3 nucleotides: TGTGCCAGCAGTGACTGGTCAGGGGTCACTGAAGCTTTCTTT. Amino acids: CASSDWSGVTEAFF.

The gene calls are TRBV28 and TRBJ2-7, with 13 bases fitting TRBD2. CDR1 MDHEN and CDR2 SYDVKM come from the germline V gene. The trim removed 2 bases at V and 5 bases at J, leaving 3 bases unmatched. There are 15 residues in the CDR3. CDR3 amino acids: CASSLTGLAGDEQYF. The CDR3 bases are TGTGCCAGCAGTTTAACCGGACTAGCGGGAGACGAGCAGTACTTC.

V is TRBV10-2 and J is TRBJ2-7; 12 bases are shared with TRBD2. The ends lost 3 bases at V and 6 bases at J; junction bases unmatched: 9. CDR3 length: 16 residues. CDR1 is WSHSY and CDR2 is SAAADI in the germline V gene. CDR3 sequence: CASSDPPSGRAGEQYF. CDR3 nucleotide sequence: TGCGCCAGCAGTGACCCTCCTAGCGGGAGGGCCGGCGAGCAGTACTTC.

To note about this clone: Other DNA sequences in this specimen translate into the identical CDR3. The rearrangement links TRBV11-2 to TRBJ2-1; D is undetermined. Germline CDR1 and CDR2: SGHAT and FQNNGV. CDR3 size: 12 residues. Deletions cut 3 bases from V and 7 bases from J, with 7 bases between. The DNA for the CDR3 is TGTGCCAGCAGCTTGGCTGGGAATGAGCAGTTCTTC. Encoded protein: CASSLAGNEQFF. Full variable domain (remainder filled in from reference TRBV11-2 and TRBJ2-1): EAGVAQSPRYKIIEKRQSVAFWCNPISGHATLYWYQQILGQGPKLLIQFQNNGVVDDSQLPKDRFSAERLKGVDSTLKIQPAKLEDSAVYLCASSLAGNEQFFGPGTRLTVL.

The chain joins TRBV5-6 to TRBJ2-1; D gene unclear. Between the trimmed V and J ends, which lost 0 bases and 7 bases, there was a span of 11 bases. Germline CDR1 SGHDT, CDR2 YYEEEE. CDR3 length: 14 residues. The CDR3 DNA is TGTGCCAGCAGCTTGGTTGGCCGAGGAAATGAGCAGTTCTTC. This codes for CASSLVGRGNEQFF.

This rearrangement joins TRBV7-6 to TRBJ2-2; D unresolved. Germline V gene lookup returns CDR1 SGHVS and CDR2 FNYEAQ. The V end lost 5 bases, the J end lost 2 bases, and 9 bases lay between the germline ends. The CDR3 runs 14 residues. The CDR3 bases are TGTGCCAGCAGCCCCGGATATAACACCGGGGAGCTGTTTTTT. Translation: CASSPGYNTGELFF.

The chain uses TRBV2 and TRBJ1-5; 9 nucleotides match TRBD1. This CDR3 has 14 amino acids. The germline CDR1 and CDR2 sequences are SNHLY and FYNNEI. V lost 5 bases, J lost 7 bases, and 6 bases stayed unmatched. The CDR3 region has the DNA TGTGCCAGCAGTCTTACAGGGGGCGCCCAGCCCCAGCATTTT. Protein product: CASSLTGGAQPQHF.

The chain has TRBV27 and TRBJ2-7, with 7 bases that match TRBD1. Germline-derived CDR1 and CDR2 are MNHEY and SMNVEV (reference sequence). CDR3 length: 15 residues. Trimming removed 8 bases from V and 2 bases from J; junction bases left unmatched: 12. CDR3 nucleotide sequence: TGTGCCAGCTCCAGGGCGTGGGACAGCACCTACGAGCAGTACTTC. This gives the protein CASSRAWDSTYEQYF.

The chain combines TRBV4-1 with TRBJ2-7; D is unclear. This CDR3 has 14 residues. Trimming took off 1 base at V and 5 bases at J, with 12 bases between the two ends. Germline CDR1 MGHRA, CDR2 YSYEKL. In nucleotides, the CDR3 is TGCGCCAGCAGCCAAGGTAGACAAGTAAACGAGCAGTACTTC. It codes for CASSQGRQVNEQYF.

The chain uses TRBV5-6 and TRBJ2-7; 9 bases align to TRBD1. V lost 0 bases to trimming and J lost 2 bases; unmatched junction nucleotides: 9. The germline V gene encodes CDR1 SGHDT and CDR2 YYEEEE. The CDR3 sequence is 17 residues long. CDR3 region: CASSLAGTGFGTYEQYF. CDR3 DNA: TGTGCCAGCAGCTTGGCCGGGACAGGGTTCGGAACCTACGAGCAGTACTTC.

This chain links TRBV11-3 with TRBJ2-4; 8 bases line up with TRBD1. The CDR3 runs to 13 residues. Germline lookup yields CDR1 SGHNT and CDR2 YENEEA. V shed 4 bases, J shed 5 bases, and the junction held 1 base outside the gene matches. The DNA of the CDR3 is TGTGCCAGCAGCTCGACAGGGGAAAACATTCAGTACTTC. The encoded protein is CASSSTGENIQYF.

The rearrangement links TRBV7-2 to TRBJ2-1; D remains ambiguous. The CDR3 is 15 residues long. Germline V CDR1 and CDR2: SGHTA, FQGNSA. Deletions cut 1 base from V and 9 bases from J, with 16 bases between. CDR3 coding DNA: TGTGCCAGCAGCTTAGAGGGTGCAGGTTCGAGTGAGCAGTTCTTC. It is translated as CASSLEGAGSSEQFF.

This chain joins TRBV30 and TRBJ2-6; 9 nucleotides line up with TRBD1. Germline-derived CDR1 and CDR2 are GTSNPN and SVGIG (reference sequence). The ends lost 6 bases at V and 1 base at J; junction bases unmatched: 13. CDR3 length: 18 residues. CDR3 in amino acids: CACPRGQGTLSGANVLTF. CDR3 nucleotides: TGTGCCTGTCCCCGGGGACAGGGAACTTTATCTGGGGCCAACGTCCTGACTTTC.

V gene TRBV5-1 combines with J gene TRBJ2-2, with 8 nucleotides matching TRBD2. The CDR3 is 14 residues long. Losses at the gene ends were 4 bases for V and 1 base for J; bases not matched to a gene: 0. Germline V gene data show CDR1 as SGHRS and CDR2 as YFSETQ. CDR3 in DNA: TGCGCCAGCAGCGCGGGAGGGAACACCGGGGAGCTGTTTTTT. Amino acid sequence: CASSAGGNTGELFF.

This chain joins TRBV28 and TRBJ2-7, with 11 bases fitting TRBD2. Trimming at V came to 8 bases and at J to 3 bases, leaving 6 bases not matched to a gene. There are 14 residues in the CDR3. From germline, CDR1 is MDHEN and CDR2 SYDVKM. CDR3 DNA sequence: TGTGCCAGCGTTCCGACTAGCGGGAACTACGAGCAGTACTTC. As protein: CASVPTSGNYEQYF.

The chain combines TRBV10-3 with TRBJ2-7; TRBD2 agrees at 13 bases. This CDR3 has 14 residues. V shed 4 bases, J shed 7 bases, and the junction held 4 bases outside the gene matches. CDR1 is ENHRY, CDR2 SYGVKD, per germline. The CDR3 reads CAISGGLAGEEQYF. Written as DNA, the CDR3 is TGTGCCATCAGTGGTGGACTAGCGGGAGAGGAGCAGTACTTC.

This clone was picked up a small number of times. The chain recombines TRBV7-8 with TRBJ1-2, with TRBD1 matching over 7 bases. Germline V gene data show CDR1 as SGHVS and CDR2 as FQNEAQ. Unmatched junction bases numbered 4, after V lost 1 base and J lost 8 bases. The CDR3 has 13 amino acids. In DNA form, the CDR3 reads TGTGCCAGCAGCTTAGGGACCAGGGGGGGCTACACCTTC. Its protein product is CASSLGTRGGYTF.

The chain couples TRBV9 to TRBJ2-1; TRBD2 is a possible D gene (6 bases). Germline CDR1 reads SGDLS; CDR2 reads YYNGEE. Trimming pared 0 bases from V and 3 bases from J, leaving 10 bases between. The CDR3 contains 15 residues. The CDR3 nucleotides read TGTGCCAGCAGCGTAGGTCAGGGAGGCTACAATGAGCAGTTCTTC. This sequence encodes CASSVGQGGYNEQFF.